The 8 T cell receptor beta chains reported below all come from one sample, sequenced in a study of cytomegalovirus exposure and HLA in healthy donors. The PCR had 60 Vbeta and 13 Jbeta primers. Clones were read by immunoSEQ multiplex PCR, and TCRdb kept only the in-frame ones, dropping some. The sample lists about 160,000 clones; over 75% were seen once. The sequencing input was PBMCs. These receptors were collected from a woman aged 50 to 65 in good health and CMV-seropositive.

The chain couples TRBV4-1 to TRBJ2-1, with 10 bases fitting TRBD2. Trimming at V came to 4 bases and at J to 0 bases, leaving 6 bases not matched to a gene. Germline V gene sequence: CDR1 MGHRA, CDR2 YSYEKL. The CDR3 sequence is 17 residues long. CDR3 coding DNA: TGCGCCAGCAGCCCTTCTAGCGGGGGCCACTCCTACAATGAGCAGTTCTTC. It is translated as CASSPSSGGHSYNEQFF.

V is TRBV6-1 and J is TRBJ2-1; D is perhaps TRBD2 (5 bases). CDR1 MNHNS and CDR2 SASEGT come from the germline V gene. This CDR3 has 15 residues. V gave up 0 bases and J gave up 3 bases, with 9 bases separating them. CDR3 DNA: TGTGCCAGCAGTGAAGCACTTGGACTCTACAATGAGCAGTTCTTC. Protein product: CASSEALGLYNEQFF.

Notes on this clone: Other nucleotide sequences in the sample specify the same CDR3. The chain recombines TRBV28 with TRBJ1-1; D might be TRBD1 (6 bases). There are 13 residues in the CDR3. Between the trimmed V and J ends, which lost 6 bases and 4 bases, there was a span of 12 bases. Germline assignment: CDR1 MDHEN and CDR2 SYDVKM. The chain's CDR3 is CASRLPGATEAFF. In DNA form, the CDR3 reads TGTGCCAGCAGACTACCAGGGGCCACTGAAGCTTTCTTT.

Of note for this clone: Relative to the germline gene, one junction end is altered; a read error may explain this. J is TRBJ2-4 and V is TRBV20-1; the match to TRBD1 covers 10 bases. Germline loops: CDR1 DFQATT, CDR2 SNEGSKA (reference sequence). The CDR3 length is 11 residues. CDR3 protein: CSARDRDRGYF. The CDR3 nucleotides are TGCAGTGCTCGAGACCGGGACAGGGGTTACTTC.

The chain uses TRBV6-5 and TRBJ1-5, with TRBD1 identical over 9 bases. Germline CDR1 MNHEY, CDR2 SVGAGI. CDR3 size: 16 residues. Losses at the gene ends were 4 bases for V and 4 bases for J; bases not matched to a gene: 8. CDR3 coding DNA: TGTGCCAGCAGTTGGCCCTCACAGGGGGCGAATCAGCCCCAGCATTTT. It yields the protein CASSWPSQGANQPQHF.

This clone has just a few counts. This chain connects TRBV2 to TRBJ1-1; the D is unclear. This CDR3 comprises 13 residues. CDR1 SNHLY and CDR2 FYNNEI come from the germline V gene. V was pared by 8 bases and J by 2 bases, with 12 bases between. DNA for the CDR3: TGTGCCAGCTCGGGTTTTGGAAACACTGAAGCTTTCTTT. It is translated as CASSGFGNTEAFF.

This clone was seen once. The V call is TRBV19, the J call TRBJ2-4, with 7 bases lining up with TRBD1. V shed 5 bases and J 2 bases; nucleotides not matched to a gene: 6. The CDR3 spans 15 residues. Per the germline V gene, CDR1 is LNHDA and CDR2 is SQIVND (reference sequence). CDR3 nucleotides: TGTGCCAGTAGTTCACAGGGGACGACCAAAAACATTCAGTACTTC. This gives the protein CASSSQGTTKNIQYF.

This clone was counted a few times. The chain uses TRBV27 and TRBJ1-6, with 8 bases identical to TRBD1. Trimming at V came to 5 bases and at J to 6 bases, leaving 6 bases not matched to a gene. The CDR3 runs to 15 residues. The germline V gene has CDR1 MNHEY and CDR2 SMNVEV (reference sequence). CDR3 loop: CASSDGQGFNSPLHF. The CDR3 nucleotides read TGTGCCAGCAGTGATGGACAGGGCTTTAATTCACCCCTCCACTTT.